Shown below are 8 T cell receptor beta chains from a single sample sequenced in a study of long-term antiretroviral therapy in people with HIV. Researchers ran immunoSEQ v3.0 at survey level. The data were produced by immunoSEQ multiplex PCR, yet TCRdb's version contains in-frame clones alone and is incomplete. Of 20,000 to 30,000 clones in the sample, roughly 87% are singletons; the top ten hold 8% to 9.5%. The material was unsorted PBMCs, obtained 1.8 years before starting antiretroviral therapy. The source is a man aged 45-60 years with HIV.

This clone was seen just once. The CDR3 here is CASSVMDTPYGYTF. The CDR3 DNA reads as TGTGCCAGCAGCGTCATGGACACCCCGTATGGCTACACCTTC. The chain links TRBV9 to TRBJ1-2, with D tentatively TRBD1 (5 bases). The CDR3 contains 14 residues. V gave up 2 bases and J gave up 5 bases, with 13 bases separating them. The germline CDR1 and CDR2 sequences are SGDLS and YYNGEE.

The chain couples TRBV19 to TRBJ2-7; a possible D gene is TRBD2 (5 bases). The CDR3 has 17 residues. V dropped 2 bases and J dropped 3 bases, with 20 bases sitting between them. Germline V CDR1 and CDR2: LNHDA, SQIVND (reference sequence). CDR3 sequence reads: CASSIQTPGSRRYEQYF. DNA for the CDR3: TGTGCCAGTAGTATACAAACTCCGGGAAGCCGTCGCTACGAGCAGTACTTC. The whole variable domain, filled in from reference TRBV19 and TRBJ2-7, reads DGGITQSPKYLFRKEGQNVTLSCEQNLNHDAMYWYRQDPGQGLRLIYYSQIVNDFQKGDIAEGYSVSREKKESFPLTVTSAQKNPTAFYLCASSIQTPGSRRYEQYFGPGTRLTVT.

The chain links TRBV5-4 to TRBJ2-5, with no clear D. V was trimmed by 0 bases and J by 4 bases, leaving 16 bases between them. The CDR3 runs to 16 residues. In germline, CDR1 is SGHNT, CDR2 YYREEE (reference sequence). This CDR3 is CASSLVAGQFRETQYF. The CDR3 nucleotides read TGTGCCAGCAGCTTGGTCGCCGGTCAGTTTCGAGAGACCCAGTACTTC.

The chain employs TRBV18 and TRBJ2-7; the D gene is possibly TRBD1 (6 bases). The CDR3 is 15 residues long. V lost 3 bases and J 3 bases, leaving 15 bases between the germline ends. Germline V gene lookup returns CDR1 KGHSH and CDR2 LQKENI. The CDR3 nucleotides are TGTGCCAGCTCACCTCGCCGGGACACTCTCTACGAGCAGTACTTC. It codes for CASSPRRDTLYEQYF.

The rearrangement links TRBV27 to TRBJ1-1; 8 positions agree with TRBD1. This CDR3 spans 15 amino acids. CDR1 is MNHEY and CDR2 is SMNVEV in the germline V gene (reference sequence). V trimming: 3 bases; J trimming: 4 bases; junction bases outside the gene matches: 7. CDR3 DNA sequence: TGTGCCAGCAGTTTTCACAGGGGGGGGATCACTGAAGCTTTCTTT. Its protein is CASSFHRGGITEAFF.

This clone appeared a few times. The CDR3 DNA follows: TGTGCCAGCATAGGCAGCAATAGCAATCAGCCCCAGCATTTT. Translating gives CASIGSNSNQPQHF. The chain recombines TRBV2 with TRBJ1-5; D is undetermined. Germline V gene lookup returns CDR1 SNHLY and CDR2 FYNNEI. This CDR3 contains 14 residues. Trimming removed 7 bases at V and 0 bases at J, with 10 bases between.

The chain combines TRBV4-1 with TRBJ1-1; D perhaps matches TRBD1 (5 bases). The CDR3 has 15 amino acids. The ends were cut back, 4 bases at V and 1 base at J, with 13 bases in the middle. Germline-derived CDR1 and CDR2 are MGHRA and YSYEKL. The CDR3 bases are TGCGCCAGCAGCCGAGGGGAACCGAGGAACACTGAAGCTTTCTTT. It translates to CASSRGEPRNTEAFF.

The gene calls are TRBV29-1 and TRBJ1-1; D uncertain. The ends were cut back, 6 bases at V and 1 base at J, with 15 bases in the middle. The V gene's germline CDR1 is SQVTM and CDR2 ANQGSEA. The CDR3 consists of 14 residues. The CDR3: CSVLPRISNTEAFF. CDR3 DNA sequence: TGCAGCGTCTTGCCCCGGATTTCGAACACTGAAGCTTTCTTT.